This TCR beta chain is from a study of T cell responses to AZD1222 COVID-19 vaccine. Whole-study findings and limits: The sample set comprised mostly white British donors with more females, and clonal diversity was possibly underestimated. When two AZD1222 doses had been given, Spike-specific TCR breadth and depth rose.

Points on this clone: Its antigen is undetermined. Mismatch with germline at one junction end may stem from a read error.

This CDR3 comprises 15 residues. Germline-derived CDR1 and CDR2 are ENHRY and SYGVKD. Sequencing used immunoSEQ multiplex PCR; TCRdb keeps in-frame clones, though not all of them. The table lists about 100,000 clones, 75% to 90% of them singletons. Material: peripheral blood, obtained on day 0 of AZD1222 vaccination. This receptor was identified in an adult in good health. The rearrangement joins TRBV10-3 to TRBJ2-7, with 10 nucleotides matching TRBD2. The CDR3 coding sequence is TGTGCCATCAGAAACCTAGCGGGAGCCTCCAACGAGCAGTACTTC. It specifies CAIRNLAGASNEQYF.